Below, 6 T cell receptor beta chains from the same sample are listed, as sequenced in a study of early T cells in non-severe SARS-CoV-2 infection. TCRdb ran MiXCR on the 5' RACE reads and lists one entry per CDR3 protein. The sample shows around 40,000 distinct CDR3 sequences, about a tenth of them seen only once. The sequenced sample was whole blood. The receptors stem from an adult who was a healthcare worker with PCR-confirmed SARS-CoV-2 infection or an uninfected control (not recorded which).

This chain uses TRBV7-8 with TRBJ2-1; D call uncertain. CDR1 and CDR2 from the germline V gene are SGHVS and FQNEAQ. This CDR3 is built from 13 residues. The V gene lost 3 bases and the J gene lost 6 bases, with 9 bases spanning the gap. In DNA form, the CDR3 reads TGTGCCAGCAGCTTTGACCGGTTCAATGAGCAGTTCTTC. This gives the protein CASSFDRFNEQFF.

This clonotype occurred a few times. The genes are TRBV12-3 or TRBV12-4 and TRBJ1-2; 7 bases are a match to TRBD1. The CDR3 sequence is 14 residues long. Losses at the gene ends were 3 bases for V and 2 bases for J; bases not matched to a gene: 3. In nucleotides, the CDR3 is TGTGCCAGCAGTTTTTGGGACAGCAACTATGGCTACACCTTC. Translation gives CASSFWDSNYGYTF.

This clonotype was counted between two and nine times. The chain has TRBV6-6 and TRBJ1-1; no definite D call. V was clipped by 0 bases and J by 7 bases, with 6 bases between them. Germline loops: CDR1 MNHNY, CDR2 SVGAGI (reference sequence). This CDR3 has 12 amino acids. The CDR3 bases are TGTGCCAGCAGTTACTCGATCCGTGAAGCTTTCTTT. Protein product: CASSYSIREAFF.

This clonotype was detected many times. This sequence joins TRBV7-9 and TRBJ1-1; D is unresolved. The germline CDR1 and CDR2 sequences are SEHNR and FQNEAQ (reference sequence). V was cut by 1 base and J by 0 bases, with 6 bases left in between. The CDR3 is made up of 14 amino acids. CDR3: CASSLGRLNTEAFF. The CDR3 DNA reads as TGTGCCAGCAGCTTAGGTCGCCTGAACACTGAAGCTTTCTTT.

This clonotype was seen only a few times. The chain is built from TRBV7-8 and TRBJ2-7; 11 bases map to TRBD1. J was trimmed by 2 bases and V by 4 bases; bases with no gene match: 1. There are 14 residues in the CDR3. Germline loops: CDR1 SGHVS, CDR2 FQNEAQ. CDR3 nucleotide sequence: TGTGCCAGCAGCTGGGGACAGGGGGCCTACGAGCAGTACTTC. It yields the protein CASSWGQGAYEQYF. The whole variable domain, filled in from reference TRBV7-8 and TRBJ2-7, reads GAGVSQSPRYKVAKRGQDVALRCDPISGHVSLFWYQQALGQGPEFLTYFQNEAQLDKSGLPSDRFFAERPEGSVSTLKIQRTQQEDSAVYLCASSWGQGAYEQYFGPGTRLTVT.

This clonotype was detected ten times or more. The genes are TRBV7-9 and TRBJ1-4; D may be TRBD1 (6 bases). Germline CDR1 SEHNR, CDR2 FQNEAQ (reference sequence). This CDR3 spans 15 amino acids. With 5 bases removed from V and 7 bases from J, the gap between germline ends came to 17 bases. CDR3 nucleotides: TGTGCCAGCAGCATCGGGCGGGGGCAGAGTGAAAAACTGTTTTTT. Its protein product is CASSIGRGQSEKLFF.